This TCR beta chain originates from a study of blood T cell repertoires in COVID-19. Study-level background: The United States, Italy and Spain were the sources of the acute and convalescent COVID-19 samples. The analysed material was cDNA or gDNA that came from T cells, B-cell-depleted T cells, or PBMCs.

In the source study's methods: Using reference gene primer amplification, nucleated cell counts were estimated. Method: immunoSEQ multiplex PCR; TCRdb's copy keeps in-frame clones and lacks some. From that table come the V and J calls and clone size; the DNA was used to work out D and trimming. The data show roughly 150,000 clones, roughly nine tenths seen once. V was pared by 5 bases and J by 5 bases, with 6 bases between. CDR3 length: 12 amino acids. The receptor was isolated from a woman in her 70s with acute or convalescent COVID-19. The rearrangement joins TRBV12-3 or TRBV12-4 to TRBJ1-4; D unresolved. Material for sequencing was peripheral blood. This chain's CDR3 is CASSLINEKLFF. As DNA, the CDR3 is TGTGCCAGCAGTCTTATCAATGAAAAACTGTTTTTT.